The rows below give T cell receptor beta chains drawn from one sample of a study of T cells of healthy individuals. TCRdb passed the 5' RACE reads through MiXCR, listing each CDR3 protein once. The sample includes around 98,000 distinct CDR3 sequences, 15% to 20% of them seen just once. These TCRs come from a human donor in good health. Both conserved end residues are part of each CDR3. A D gene is named only where the DNA matches it firmly. Part of the rows lack a size; the others show once, few, many or a class for expanded clones.

size	D	V	J	DNA	CDR3
.	.	TRBV6-2/TRBV6-3	TRBJ2-7	TGTGCCAGCAGTTACTCGAAACAGCGAGCTTACGAGCAGTACTTC	CASSYSKQRAYEQYF
few	TRBD1	TRBV28	TRBJ2-5	TGTGCCAGCAGCCTCCCCGCAGGGGGCTGGGTTGAAGAGACCCAGTACTTC	CASSLPAGGWVEETQYF
many	.	TRBV20-1	TRBJ2-3	TGCAGTGCTAGTGGGGGCCCCGGCACAGATACGCAGTATTTT	CSASGGPGTDTQYF
.	.	TRBV4-3	TRBJ1-1	TGCGCCAGCAGCCAAGTGGCAGATACTGAAGCTTTCTTT	CASSQVADTEAFF
many	TRBD1	TRBV18	TRBJ1-4	TGTGCCAGCTCAAGCCGACAGGGCGGTCGAGACAAACTGTTTTTT	CASSSRQGGRDKLFF
few	.	TRBV12-3/TRBV12-4	TRBJ1-5	TGTGCCAGCAGCCCAGGTATTATAGGCAATCAGCCCCAGCATTTT	CASSPGIIGNQPQHF
few	.	TRBV28	TRBJ2-7	TGTGCCAGCAGTTTAAGAGGGCCGGGTTTCGAGCAGTACTTC	CASSLRGPGFEQYF
.	TRBD2	TRBV4-2	TRBJ2-3	TGTGCCAGCAGCCAACGGACTAGCGGGAGTCGGACGACAGATACGCAGTATTTT	CASSQRTSGSRTTDTQYF
.	TRBD2	TRBV19	TRBJ2-1	TGTGCCAGTAGTAGTCCTCGGGGGGGGTTCCTATACAATGAGCAGTTCTTC	CASSSPRGGFLYNEQFF
many	.	TRBV20-1	TRBJ1-2	TGCAGTGCTAGATCCCCCCGTTCCGCTAACTATGGCTACACCTTC	CSARSPRSANYGYTF
.	TRBD2	TRBV20-1	TRBJ2-3	TGCAGTGCTCCGACTAGCGGGAGAGGGAAAGATACGCAGTATTTT	CSAPTSGRGKDTQYF
.	.	TRBV7-9	TRBJ2-5	TGTGCCAGCAGCCCTACCTCGGGGGGCAGCCAAGAGACCCAGTACTTC	CASSPTSGGSQETQYF
.	.	TRBV5-1	TRBJ1-1	TGCGCCAGCAGCTTAAAGGGGAGGACTGAAGCTTTCTTT	CASSLKGRTEAFF
.	TRBD2	TRBV7-2	TRBJ2-7	TGTGCCAGCAGCTACGGACTAGCGGGGGCAAAATACTCCTACGAGCAGTACTTC	CASSYGLAGAKYSYEQYF